A single sample is the source of the 30 T cell receptor beta chains below, sequenced in a study of blood T cell repertoires in COVID-19 (dated by TCRdb to 2020 to 2021). Receptor libraries were prepared by the immunoSEQ multiplex PCR assay. Sourced from immuneACCESS, this table was stored by TCRdb with only in-frame sequences that have V and J called. A share of the clones is absent; for the studies checked, an unresolved V gene accounts for under half, and the remainder has no known explanation. In this sample the table shows roughly 250,000 clones, around 90% of which occur a single time. Approximately 7.5% of the sample lies in the top ten. The sequenced material came from peripheral blood. The receptors derive from a man between 60 and 75 years old who had recovered from COVID-19.

On this clone itself: Other DNA sequences from this sample encode an identical CDR3 as well. The chain joins TRBV9 to TRBJ1-2; TRBD1 aligns across 8 bases. The CDR3 is 14 amino acids. The V and J ends lost 0 bases and 3 bases, in that order; junction bases with no gene match: 1. The germline V gene has CDR1 SGDLS and CDR2 YYNGEE. The CDR3 DNA reads TGTGCCAGCAGCGTAGTACAGGGGGACTATGGCTACACCTTC. It translates to CASSVVQGDYGYTF.

This chain joins TRBV14 and TRBJ2-7, with 8 bases lining up with TRBD2. CDR1 is SGHDN, CDR2 FVKESK, per germline. This CDR3 region has 14 residues. J gave up 0 bases and V 9 bases, and 7 bases lay outside the gene matches. For the CDR3, the DNA is TGTGCCAGTTACCGCGGGGGGAACTCCTACGAGCAGTACTTC. Its translation is CASYRGGNSYEQYF. The full variable domain, completed using reference TRBV14 and TRBJ2-7, is EAGVTQFPSHSVIEKGQTVTLRCDPISGHDNLYWYRRVMGKEIKFLLHFVKESKQDESGMPNNRFLAERTGGTYSTLKVQPAELEDSGVYFCASYRGGNSYEQYFGPGTRLTVT.

The chain combines TRBV5-1 with TRBJ1-1, with D possibly TRBD1 on 5 matching bases. V was cut by 2 bases and J by 0 bases, with 8 bases left in between. This CDR3 is built from 14 residues. Germline V gene sequence: CDR1 SGHRS, CDR2 YFSETQ. CDR3 sequence: CASSFGDLNTEAFF. In nucleotides, the CDR3 is TGCGCCAGCAGCTTTGGGGACTTGAACACTGAAGCTTTCTTT. The variable domain in full, completed from reference TRBV5-1 and TRBJ1-1, reads KAGVTQTPRYLIKTRGQQVTLSCSPISGHRSVSWYQQTPGQGLQFLFEYFSETQRNKGNFPGRFSGRQFSNSRSEMNVSTLELGDSALYLCASSFGDLNTEAFFGQGTRLTVV.

This chain connects TRBV19 to TRBJ2-1, with 9 nucleotides matching TRBD2. V gave up 4 bases and J gave up 9 bases; unmatched junction bases: 13. Germline V CDR1 and CDR2: LNHDA, SQIVND (reference sequence). This CDR3 spans 16 amino acids. CDR3 sequence: CASSNWASGVRSEQFF. The DNA of the CDR3 is TGTGCCAGTAGTAACTGGGCTAGCGGGGTCCGGAGTGAGCAGTTCTTC. The whole variable domain, filled in from reference TRBV19 and TRBJ2-1, reads DGGITQSPKYLFRKEGQNVTLSCEQNLNHDAMYWYRQDPGQGLRLIYYSQIVNDFQKGDIAEGYSVSREKKESFPLTVTSAQKNPTAFYLCASSNWASGVRSEQFFGPGTRLTVL.

The chain combines TRBV27 with TRBJ1-5; D is unresolved. The length of the CDR3 is 15 residues. The V and J ends lost 6 bases and 6 bases respectively, with 18 bases between them. CDR1 and CDR2 (germline): MNHEY, SMNVEV (reference sequence). CDR3 amino acids: CASSPERGFGQPQHF. CDR3 nucleotides: TGTGCCAGCAGCCCCGAACGAGGGTTCGGTCAGCCCCAGCATTTT.

This clone was observed many times. In DNA, the CDR3 is TGTGCCAGCAGGGGGACAGTATACAATGAGCAGTTCTTC. Translated, it gives CASRGTVYNEQFF. J is TRBJ2-1 and V is TRBV28; the match to TRBD1 covers 7 bases. The V gene's germline CDR1 is MDHEN and CDR2 SYDVKM. The CDR3 extends over 13 amino acids. The V and J ends lost 6 bases and 4 bases, in that order; junction bases with no gene match: 3.

The chain combines TRBV5-1 with TRBJ2-7; the match to TRBD1 covers 10 bases. V shed 4 bases and J 5 bases; nucleotides not matched to a gene: 6. The CDR3 extends over 14 amino acids. In germline, CDR1 is SGHRS, CDR2 YFSETQ. CDR3 coding DNA: TGCGCCAGCAGCACGGGACAGGGGAATCACGAGCAGTACTTC. This codes for CASSTGQGNHEQYF.

The V gene is TRBV5-1, the J gene TRBJ1-4; 9 positions match TRBD1. Germline lookup yields CDR1 SGHRS and CDR2 YFSETQ. There are 15 residues in the CDR3. Unmatched junction bases numbered 7, after V lost 2 bases and J lost 8 bases. CDR3 coding DNA: TGCGCCAGCAGCTTTCTTACAGGGGGCAGGGAAAAACTGTTTTTT. Residues: CASSFLTGGREKLFF.

This rearrangement joins TRBV7-8 to TRBJ1-2, with D tentatively TRBD1 (5 bases). Trimming cost V 5 bases and J 6 bases, with 19 bases left between them. The CDR3 has 15 amino acids. Germline loops: CDR1 SGHVS, CDR2 FQNEAQ. CDR3 nucleotides: TGTGCCAGCAGCGCCACAGGCGGAGCTTTACATGGCTACACCTTC. It encodes CASSATGGALHGYTF. Full variable domain (rest looked up from reference TRBV7-8 and TRBJ1-2): GAGVSQSPRYKVAKRGQDVALRCDPISGHVSLFWYQQALGQGPEFLTYFQNEAQLDKSGLPSDRFFAERPEGSVSTLKIQRTQQEDSAVYLCASSATGGALHGYTFGSGTRLTVV.

This clone showed up just once. The V call is TRBV7-9, the J call TRBJ2-2, with D tentatively TRBD1 (6 bases). The CDR3 covers 15 residues. The germline CDR1 and CDR2 sequences are SEHNR and FQNEAQ (reference sequence). The ends were cut back, 5 bases at V and 6 bases at J, with 16 bases in the middle. In DNA form, the CDR3 reads TGTGCCAGCAGCCCCCAGGGGACAACCTCCGGGGAGCTGTTTTTT. Protein sequence: CASSPQGTTSGELFF. Drawing the rest from reference TRBV7-9 and TRBJ2-2, the complete variable domain is DTGVSQNPRHKITKRGQNVTFRCDPISEHNRLYWYRQTLGQGPEFLTYFQNEAQLEKSRLLSDRFSAERPKGSFSTLEIQRTEQGDSAMYLCASSPQGTTSGELFFGEGSRLTVL.

V and J are TRBV6-6 and TRBJ2-1, with 8 bases fitting TRBD1. Germline-derived CDR1 and CDR2 are MNHNY and SVGAGI (reference sequence). The CDR3 spans 16 residues. The ends lost 6 bases at V and 6 bases at J; junction bases unmatched: 13. The CDR3 is CASSRRTGSDSNEQFF. Written as DNA, the CDR3 is TGTGCCAGCAGCCGCCGGACAGGGAGCGACTCCAATGAGCAGTTCTTC.

The chain recombines TRBV7-8 with TRBJ2-7; D perhaps matches TRBD1 (5 bases). Germline loops: CDR1 SGHVS, CDR2 FQNEAQ. The length of the CDR3 is 15 residues. With 5 bases removed from V and 0 bases from J, the gap between germline ends came to 14 bases. The CDR3 DNA reads TGTGCCAGCAGCGGCCAGGGATTCACCTCCTACGAGCAGTACTTC. As protein: CASSGQGFTSYEQYF.

This clone occurred many times. The gene calls are TRBV11-1 and TRBJ2-3; a possible D gene is TRBD2 (6 bases). Trimming took 4 bases from V and 2 from J, leaving 10 bases between them. CDR1 is SGHAT, CDR2 FQDESV, per germline (reference sequence). The CDR3 has 14 residues. The CDR3 here is CASSSRTTTDTQYF. The CDR3 DNA reads as TGTGCCAGCAGCTCCCGGACTACCACAGATACGCAGTATTTT.

The chain's CDR3 is CASGPHKNIQYF. The CDR3 nucleotides read TGTGCCAGCGGGCCTCACAAAAACATTCAGTACTTC. This chain links TRBV6-6 with TRBJ2-4, with no clear D. V shed 8 bases and J shed 3 bases, with 8 bases lying between them. Germline V gene lookup returns CDR1 MNHNY and CDR2 SVGAGI (reference sequence). The CDR3 consists of 12 residues.

The chain joins TRBV5-1 to TRBJ2-3; D is unclear. This CDR3 comprises 14 residues. Germline V gene lookup returns CDR1 SGHRS and CDR2 YFSETQ. Trimming stripped 0 bases from V and 3 bases from J, with 8 bases between. The CDR3 here is CASSLGYGTDTQYF. CDR3 DNA sequence: TGCGCCAGCAGCTTGGGTTACGGGACAGATACGCAGTATTTT.

This sequence joins TRBV6-5 and TRBJ2-3, with a possible D match to TRBD2 (6 bases). This CDR3 contains 16 residues. Trimming cost V 0 bases and J 4 bases, with 14 bases left between them. Germline loops: CDR1 MNHEY, CDR2 SVGAGI. CDR3 region: CASSYSAGRSADTQYF. The CDR3 DNA reads as TGTGCCAGCAGTTACTCGGCGGGGAGGTCGGCAGATACGCAGTATTTT.

V is TRBV2 and J is TRBJ1-1; D unresolved. V lost 6 bases, J lost 1 base, and 9 bases lay in between. The CDR3 is 13 amino acids. Germline V gene data show CDR1 as SNHLY and CDR2 as FYNNEI. The CDR3 loop reads CASRLGWNTEAFF. The CDR3 DNA follows: TGTGCCAGCAGACTCGGTTGGAACACTGAAGCTTTCTTT. Full variable domain (rest looked up from reference TRBV2 and TRBJ1-1): EPEVTQTPSHQVTQMGQEVILRCVPISNHLYFYWYRQILGQKVEFLVSFYNNEISEKSEIFDDQFSVERPDGSNFTLKIRSTKLEDSAMYFCASRLGWNTEAFFGQGTRLTVV.

The rearrangement links TRBV7-9 to TRBJ2-7; D ambiguous. Trimming stripped 6 bases from V and 3 bases from J, with 15 bases between. The CDR3 length is 14 residues. Germline CDR1 is SEHNR and CDR2 is FQNEAQ (reference sequence). This chain's CDR3 is CASSHTDPHYEQYV. CDR3 sequence (DNA): TGTGCCAGCAGTCACACAGACCCCCACTACGAGCAGTACGTC.

The chain carries TRBV23-1 and TRBJ1-6, with D perhaps matching TRBD1 (5 bases). TRBV23-1 is reported as an ORF; its role is uncertain. The CDR3 spans 20 residues. Trimming stripped 2 bases from V and 1 base from J, with 21 bases between. In DNA form, the CDR3 reads TGCGCCAGCAGTCAAACTGGGGCCCCTCTGATGGGATCCTATAATTCACCCCTCCACTTT. It yields the protein CASSQTGAPLMGSYNSPLHF.

The V and J genes are TRBV6-5 and TRBJ2-2, with a weak D call TRBD2 (6 bases). CDR3 length: 14 amino acids. Germline V gene sequence: CDR1 MNHEY, CDR2 SVGAGI. With 6 bases removed from V and 5 bases from J, the gap between germline ends came to 13 bases. The CDR3 loop is CASSPGLGTGELFF. The CDR3 DNA reads as TGTGCCAGCAGCCCGGGACTCGGGACCGGGGAGCTGTTTTTT.

This chain connects TRBV5-3 to TRBJ1-1; 11 bases match TRBD1. TRBV5-3 is recorded as an ORF, its role being uncertain. V was pared by 3 bases and J by 5 bases, with 12 bases of the junction left unmatched. The CDR3 covers 17 residues. The DNA for the CDR3 is TGTGCCAGAAGCTCCGCGGGGACAGGGGGGTTCGGAACTGAAGCTTTCTTT. Encoded protein: CARSSAGTGGFGTEAFF.

This clone was seen a single time. The V and J genes are TRBV4-2 and TRBJ1-2; D is perhaps TRBD1 (6 bases). Germline V gene lookup returns CDR1 LGHNA and CDR2 YNFKEQ. This CDR3 contains 15 residues. Trimming pared 4 bases from V and 6 bases from J, leaving 18 bases between. For the CDR3, the DNA is TGTGCCAGCAGCCTACGATTAACAGGGATCGATGGCTACACCTTC. Residues: CASSLRLTGIDGYTF.

This clone showed up just a few times. The chain combines TRBV10-1 with TRBJ1-6; TRBD1 might be the D (6 bases). V lost 5 bases, J lost 7 bases, and 9 bases lay in between. This CDR3 has 13 amino acids. Per germline, CDR1 WNHNN and CDR2 SYGVQD (reference sequence). The chain's CDR3 is CASSPGVNSPLHF. The CDR3 nucleotides read TGCGCCAGCAGTCCAGGGGTAAATTCACCCCTCCACTTT.

The gene calls are TRBV10-3 and TRBJ1-1, with TRBD1 identical over 8 bases. Germline CDR1 ENHRY, CDR2 SYGVKD. CDR3 size: 13 residues. V lost 4 bases and J lost 4; bases outside the gene matches: 2. As DNA, the CDR3 is TGTGCCATCAGTGCAGGGGGCGGCACTGAAGCTTTCTTT. Translated: CAISAGGGTEAFF.

V is TRBV6-1 and J is TRBJ1-1, with TRBD1 as a possible D gene (5 bases). Germline CDR1 is MNHNS and CDR2 is SASEGT. V was pared by 3 bases and J by 5 bases, with 10 bases between. This CDR3 contains 13 residues. As DNA, the CDR3 is TGTGCCAGCAGTGACCTCCGGGGGACTGAAGCTTTCTTT. Its translation is CASSDLRGTEAFF.

The rearrangement joins TRBV29-1 to TRBJ2-3, with D tentatively TRBD2 (7 bases). Trimming shortened V by 6 bases and J by 0 bases, and 10 bases separated the two germline ends. From germline, CDR1 is SQVTM and CDR2 ANQGSEA. This CDR3 region has 13 residues. This CDR3 is CSVGGDSTDTQYF. In DNA form, the CDR3 reads TGCAGCGTAGGGGGGGACAGCACAGATACGCAGTATTTT.

J is TRBJ2-3 and V is TRBV9, with 12 bases matching TRBD2. The CDR3 has 18 amino acids. With V trimmed by 1 base and J by 5 bases, 11 bases remained unmatched. Germline loops: CDR1 SGDLS, CDR2 YYNGEE. The CDR3 sequence is CASSVQNGLAGMEDTQYF. The CDR3 bases are TGTGCCAGCAGCGTACAAAATGGACTAGCGGGGATGGAAGATACGCAGTATTTT.

This clone was seen just once. V gene TRBV28 combines with J gene TRBJ1-4; no definite D call. The germline gives CDR1 MDHEN, CDR2 SYDVKM. CDR3 length equals 17 residues. V lost 6 bases to trimming and J lost 4 bases, with 21 bases between them. The CDR3 reads CASRPDSGKAHNEKLFF. The CDR3, as DNA: TGTGCCAGCAGACCCGATTCCGGGAAGGCCCATAATGAAAAACTGTTTTTT.

The chain carries TRBV2 and TRBJ1-5, with TRBD1 as a possible D gene (5 bases). The V end was cut by 1 base, the J end by 9 bases, with 10 bases between. The germline CDR1 and CDR2 sequences are SNHLY and FYNNEI. This CDR3 is 13 amino acids long. The CDR3 coding sequence is TGTGCCAGCAGTGAAGAGGGGCTAAGGCCCCAGCATTTT. It translates to CASSEEGLRPQHF.

J is TRBJ1-4 and V is TRBV4-1, with D possibly matching TRBD1 (6 bases). V dropped 3 bases and J dropped 4 bases, with 15 bases sitting between them. The CDR3 sequence is 16 residues long. CDR1 is MGHRA and CDR2 is YSYEKL in the germline V gene. CDR3 sequence: CASSQETGGLNEKLFF. The CDR3 DNA sequence: TGCGCCAGCAGCCAGGAGACCGGGGGGCTTAATGAAAAACTGTTTTTT.